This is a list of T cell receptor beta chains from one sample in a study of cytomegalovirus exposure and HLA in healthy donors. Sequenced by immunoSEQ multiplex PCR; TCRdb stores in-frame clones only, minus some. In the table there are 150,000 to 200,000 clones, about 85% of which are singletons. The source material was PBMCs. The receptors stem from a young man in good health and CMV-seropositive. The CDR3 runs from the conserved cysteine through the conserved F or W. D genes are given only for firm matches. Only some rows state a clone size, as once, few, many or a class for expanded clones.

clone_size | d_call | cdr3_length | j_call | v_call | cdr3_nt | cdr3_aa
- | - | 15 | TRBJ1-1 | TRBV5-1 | TGCGCCAGCAGCTCCGATGGACAACTGAACACTGAAGCTTTCTTT | CASSSDGQLNTEAFF
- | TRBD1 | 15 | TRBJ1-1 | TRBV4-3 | TGCGCCAGCAGCCACTTACAGGGGTCTGACACTGAAGCTTTCTTT | CASSHLQGSDTEAFF
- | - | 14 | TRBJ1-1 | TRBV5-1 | TGCGCCAGCAGCCTTTTGGGCCCCCCAGGAGGGGCTTTCTTT | CASSLLGPPGGAFF
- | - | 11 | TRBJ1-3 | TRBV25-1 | TGTGCCAGCCGATACAGTGACACCATATATTTT | CASRYSDTIYF
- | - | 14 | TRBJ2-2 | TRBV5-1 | TGCGCCAGCAGCTTGGGACAGCCAGGCGGGGAGCTGTTTTTT | CASSLGQPGGELFF
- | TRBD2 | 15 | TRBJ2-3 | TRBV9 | TGTGCCAGCAACATAGCGGGGGGGGGCACAGATACGCAGTATTTT | CASNIAGGGTDTQYF
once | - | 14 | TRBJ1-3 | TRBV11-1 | TGTGCCAGCAGCTTAACTCACTCTGGAAACACCATATATTTT | CASSLTHSGNTIYF
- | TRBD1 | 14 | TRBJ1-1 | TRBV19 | TGTGCCAGTCGCTACAGGGGGAGCTACACTGAAGCTTTCTTT | CASRYRGSYTEAFF
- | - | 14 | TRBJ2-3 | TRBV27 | TGTGCCAGCAGTGTCGAGCGGGGCACAGATACGCAGTATTTT | CASSVERGTDTQYF
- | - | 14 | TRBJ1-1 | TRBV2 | TGTGCCACCCCGAGGGCCCCGGGTAACACTGAAGCTTTCTTT | CATPRAPGNTEAFF